Here is one T cell receptor beta chain with its context. Its antigen remains undetermined. No qualities accompany the bases; no much larger clone lies one base away. These data are taken from a study of vaccination and CD4 T cells after COVID-19 (dated by TCRdb to between 2020 and 2023). Regarding the study in general: In the convalescent cohort there were six males and four females, among whom were two Hispanic individuals, seven Caucasians, two Asians and one multiracial person. Post-vaccine blood samples were obtained a median of about 72 days after the second vaccine dose, with a range of roughly 13 to 250 days. The cultures were stimulated with overlapping spike peptide pools from SARS-CoV-2 and from the common cold coronaviruses HCoV-NL63, HCoV-OC43 and HCoV-229E. In control cultures, a CEFX viral epitope pool was used as positive control, an HIV-1 Nef peptide pool was used as negative control, or no peptide was added. In 10 COVID-19 convalescent patients and a handful of infection-naive healthy vaccine recipients, the spike-specific CD4+ TCR repertoire before mRNA vaccination was compared with the repertoire after mRNA vaccination. Post-COVID blood samples were collected from convalescent patients a median of roughly 100 days after diagnosis, with a range of about 30 to 161 days. Participants received two doses of either the Pfizer-BioNTech BNT162b2 vaccine (n=8) or the Moderna mRNA-1273 vaccine (n=2). What the study reported, not specific to this receptor: In convalescent patients, a median approximately 89% of post-vaccine SARS-CoV-2-reactive clones were detected only after vaccination, suggesting vaccine-specific priming. The median count of SARS-CoV-2-reactive clonotypes went up from 20 to 25 after infection to about 40 after vaccination, although the change was not significant. Of the vaccine-specific clones in convalescent patients, 304 of 307, or nearly all, reacted only to SARS-CoV-2 spike and did not cross-react with common cold coronaviruses. Only a relatively small number of convalescent patients were included in the study, and early timepoints following natural infection were not analyzed.

According to the study, the label for this sample's treatment or condition signals: approximately 9-day PBMC culture with coronavirus spike peptide pools or control peptides (ViraFEST assay). The ViraFEST assay, used in the study, expanded antigen-specific T cells with peptide pools and then identified the expanded clonotypes through TCR sequencing. The absence of prior SARS-CoV-2 infection in healthy vaccine recipients was confirmed by negative nucleocapsid antibody tests before and after vaccination. Each well held 2.2 million or so PBMCs cultured with 10 ug/ml peptide pools in IMDM containing around 5% human AB serum and about 10 IU/ml IL-2. Half of the culture medium was replaced with fresh IL-2-containing medium on days 3 and 7. After 10 days of culture, CD4+ T cells were isolated by negative selection with the EasySep CD4+ T cell isolation kit. Ficoll-Paque Plus gradient centrifugation was used to isolate PBMCs from whole blood, and the isolated PBMCs were then either used fresh or cryopreserved at -140C. Culture conditions were generally each tested in triplicate wells.

To prepare the library, PCR was applied. TCR sequencing of DNA from cultured CD4+ T cells used the Oncomine TCR Beta short-read assay at the Johns Hopkins FTIC core. Genomic DNA was extracted from the cultured CD4+ T cells with the QIAamp micro DNA kit. Oncomine TCR Beta libraries from cultured CD4+ T cells were pooled with unique dual indexes and sequenced on an Illumina iSeq 100. The study's own analysis went as follows. Non-productive sequences were removed, and CDR3s not starting with C, not ending with F or W, or shorter than 7 amino acids were discarded. Antigen-specific clonotypes were identified with the MANAFEST web application by comparing peptide-stimulated wells with reference and other culture wells. Positive clones required FDR below 0.05, an odds ratio above 5, and productive frequency above 0.1% in at least two of three replicate wells. Clonotypes that were significantly expanded in both SARS-CoV-2 spike wells and at least one common cold coronavirus spike condition were defined as cross-reactive. CDR3 homology was assessed with Levenshtein distances (stringdist) and unrooted phylogenetic trees (ape) in R version 3.6.1. TCRdb's own reprocessing of the public reads used fastp at Q25 and MiXCR and kept productive beta chains. Every entry covers one CDR3 protein and lists the most common genes and DNA from its rows. TCRdb's processing, not the authors' own work, is the source of the V and J calls. Here the sample has approximately 16,000 distinct CDR3 sequences; about 40% occur a single time. 23% of the sample lies in the top ten.

Counted from cysteine to phenylalanine, this CDR3 has 13 amino acids. Only CDR3 DNA is held: 39 bases, read in frame from base 1. At the junction V is shortened by 6 bases and J by 4 bases, with 10 bases in between. Reading the germline V gene gives CDR1 MNHNS and CDR2 SASEGT. The chain was built from TRBV6-1 and TRBJ2-1; no D segment can be confidently identified. This receptor was taken from a human donor who received a COVID-19 vaccine. The input for sequencing was CD4+ T cells from blood, cultured in vitro, taken before SARS-CoV-2 vaccination. The CDR3 has the sequence CASRGIQYNEQFF. The nucleotide sequence is given as TGTGCCAGCAGAGGAATACAATACAATGAGCAGTTCTTC.